This TCR beta chain was sequenced for a study of blood T cells in healthy people across ages. Study-level information: With template switching, about one barcoded beta molecule was captured per two T cells. Study findings and constraints: Estimates drawn from one million T cells were deemed to understate diversity.

Alongside a J-beta primer mix, a sample-barcoded 5' primer served in a second PCR lasting roughly 6 to 11 cycles. Using its own MiXCR run on the 5' RACE reads, TCRdb lists one record per CDR3 protein. The sample consists of about 700,000 distinct CDR3 sequences, around 32% of them appearing once. Healthy Caucasian individuals from Russia aged 6 to 90 were enrolled as donors. Ten milliliters of peripheral blood were drawn from each donor. The V gene end was trimmed by 10 bases and the J gene end by 9 bases; junction bases not matched to a gene: 5. CDR1 is MNHEY and CDR2 is SMNVEV in the germline V gene (reference sequence). CDR3 size: 13 residues. Notes on this clonotype: Its antigen is as yet unknown.

The chain couples TRBV27 to TRBJ2-1; 14 nucleotides match TRBD2. This TCR was recovered from a woman older than 75 in good health. The sequencing sample was made of blood. CDR3 protein: CATGTSGSIEQFF. In DNA, the CDR3 is TGTGCCACTGGGACTAGCGGGAGTATTGAGCAGTTCTTC.